These 30 T cell receptor beta chains originate from one sample sequenced in a study of cytotoxic CD8 clonotypes in ibrutinib-treated CLL. The repertoire was sequenced with immunoSEQ multiplex PCR; TCRdb's copy has only in-frame clones and lacks some. The top ten hold approximately 10% of the sample, which has 110,000 to 150,000 clones, approximately 90% seen once. Sample: PBMCs, taken after 12 months of ibrutinib treatment. All receptors derive from a human donor with chronic lymphocytic leukemia.

The chain combines TRBV6-6 with TRBJ2-7, with D uncertain. The germline V gene encodes CDR1 MNHNY and CDR2 SVGAGI (reference sequence). V lost 7 bases and J 2 bases, leaving 15 bases between the germline ends. The length of the CDR3 is 14 residues. The CDR3 is CASTERDSAYEQYF. The CDR3 DNA reads as TGTGCCAGCACCGAGAGAGATTCGGCCTACGAGCAGTACTTC.

The rearrangement uses TRBV7-3 and TRBJ2-2; D unresolved. Germline CDR1 reads SGHTA; CDR2 reads FQGTGA. The V end lost 2 bases, the J end lost 7 bases, and 8 bases lay between the germline ends. This CDR3 region has 13 residues. CDR3 sequence (DNA): TGTGCCAGCAGCTTAGTAGAGGACGGGGAGCTGTTTTTT. The encoded protein is CASSLVEDGELFF.

This rearrangement joins TRBV2 to TRBJ2-2, with D maybe TRBD1 (5 bases). V shed 7 bases and J shed 6 bases, with 9 bases lying between them. The CDR3 runs 12 residues. Germline CDR1 is SNHLY and CDR2 is FYNNEI. The CDR3 sequence is CASNRLAGELFF. For the CDR3, the DNA is TGTGCCAGCAACAGGTTGGCCGGGGAGCTGTTTTTT. Looking up the rest from reference TRBV2 and TRBJ2-2 gives the full variable domain: EPEVTQTPSHQVTQMGQEVILRCVPISNHLYFYWYRQILGQKVEFLVSFYNNEISEKSEIFDDQFSVERPDGSNFTLKIRSTKLEDSAMYFCASNRLAGELFFGEGSRLTVL.

The chain is built from TRBV6-4 and TRBJ2-7; 11 bases map to TRBD2. The CDR3 contains 13 residues. The germline V gene encodes CDR1 MRHNA and CDR2 SNTAGT. J gave up 8 bases and V 5 bases, and 5 bases lay outside the gene matches. The DNA for the CDR3 is TGTGCCAGCAGTAGCACTAGCGGGAGTCAGCAGTACTTC. It specifies CASSSTSGSQQYF.

The chain joins TRBV7-3 to TRBJ2-1, with D unclear. Germline V gives CDR1 SGHTA, CDR2 FQGTGA. Between the trimmed V and J ends, which lost 2 bases and 9 bases, there was a span of 5 bases. The CDR3 runs to 11 residues. CDR3 sequence (DNA): TGTGCCAGCAGCTTAGGCGGTGAGCAGTTCTTC. As protein: CASSLGGEQFF.

V is TRBV7-8 and J is TRBJ2-5, with 11 bases aligning to TRBD1. The CDR3 is 16 amino acids. Trimming at V came to 5 bases and at J to 5 bases, leaving 10 bases not matched to a gene. In germline, CDR1 is SGHVS, CDR2 FQNEAQ. The CDR3 here is CASSLRTGGYRETQYF. The CDR3, as DNA: TGTGCCAGCAGCCTCCGGACAGGGGGCTATCGGGAGACCCAGTACTTC.

Note on this clone: A read error may explain this, as a much larger clone is one base away. This chain uses TRBV28 with TRBJ2-3; 12 bases map to TRBD2. The CDR3 extends over 16 amino acids. CDR1 and CDR2 (germline): MDHEN, SYDVKM. This CDR3 is CANSLPTGLAGNTQYF. The CDR3 DNA sequence: TGTGCCAACAGTTTACCCACAGGACTAGCGGGAAATACGCAGTATTTT.

V usage is TRBV28 and J usage is TRBJ2-2; 9 bases match TRBD1. Per the germline V gene, CDR1 is MDHEN and CDR2 is SYDVKM. The CDR3 sequence is 15 residues long. J lost 4 bases, V lost 5 bases, and 5 bases had no gene match. CDR3 sequence (DNA): TGTGCCAGCAGTCTTCGGACAGGGGCCACCGGGGAGCTGTTTTTT. It yields the protein CASSLRTGATGELFF.

The chain combines TRBV4-1 with TRBJ1-2, with 7 bases fitting TRBD1. Germline V gene sequence: CDR1 MGHRA, CDR2 YSYEKL. Losses at the gene ends were 0 bases for V and 4 bases for J; bases not matched to a gene: 2. The CDR3 is made up of 14 amino acids. CDR3 nucleotide sequence: TGCGCCAGCAGCCAAGATCGGGACAGCTATGGCTACACCTTC. It encodes CASSQDRDSYGYTF.

This clone was seen a few times. The chain combines TRBV14 with TRBJ2-7; D gene ambiguous. The CDR3 totals 13 residues. Germline CDR1 SGHDN, CDR2 FVKESK. Trimming pared 0 bases from V and 3 bases from J, leaving 6 bases between. CDR3 loop: CASSQDRGYEQYF. DNA of the CDR3: TGTGCCAGCAGCCAAGATCGAGGCTACGAGCAGTACTTC.

This clone was recorded once. The rearrangement joins TRBV28 to TRBJ2-7; D is perhaps TRBD1 (6 bases). The V end lost 7 bases, the J end lost 3 bases, and 16 bases lay between the germline ends. Germline V gene lookup returns CDR1 MDHEN and CDR2 SYDVKM. The CDR3 sequence is 14 residues long. CDR3 sequence reads: CASTSRGIVYEQYF. For the CDR3, the DNA is TGTGCCAGCACTTCCAGGGGTATAGTCTACGAGCAGTACTTC.

The chain employs TRBV28 and TRBJ2-6; 7 nucleotides align to TRBD1. V lost 5 bases, J lost 2 bases, and 6 bases stayed unmatched. Germline CDR1 is MDHEN and CDR2 is SYDVKM. This CDR3 has 16 residues. The CDR3 DNA reads as TGTGCCAGCAGTGTTCTCGGGACAGCTGGGGCCAACGTCCTGACTTTC. Its translation is CASSVLGTAGANVLTF.

This chain uses TRBV5-8 with TRBJ1-1, with D uncertain. This CDR3 has 14 residues. Between the trimmed V and J ends, which lost 0 bases and 3 bases, there was a span of 9 bases. In germline, CDR1 is SGHTS, CDR2 YDEGEE. The CDR3 here is CASSLVTGHTEAFF. For the CDR3, the DNA is TGTGCCAGCAGCTTGGTGACGGGTCACACTGAAGCTTTCTTT.

The V call is TRBV30, the J call TRBJ1-1; no definite D call. Germline CDR1 reads GTSNPN; CDR2 reads SVGIG (reference sequence). Between the trimmed V and J ends, which lost 4 bases and 1 base, there was a span of 10 bases. The CDR3 runs to 13 residues. The chain's CDR3 is CAWTRNGNTEAFF. Here the CDR3 DNA reads TGTGCCTGGACCAGAAATGGGAACACTGAAGCTTTCTTT.

The CDR3 spells CASAGAGSDHNEQFF. The CDR3 DNA reads as TGCGCCAGCGCGGGGGCAGGAAGCGACCACAATGAGCAGTTCTTC. The rearrangement joins TRBV4-3 to TRBJ2-1; D is perhaps TRBD2 (7 bases). Trimming removed 8 bases from V and 5 bases from J, with 19 bases in between. Germline CDR1 is LGHNA and CDR2 is YSLEER. The CDR3 has 15 amino acids.

The V and J genes are TRBV14 and TRBJ1-1, with a weak D call TRBD1 (5 bases). V lost 0 bases and J 8 bases, leaving 7 bases between the germline ends. The germline V gene encodes CDR1 SGHDN and CDR2 FVKESK. This CDR3 comprises 12 residues. The CDR3 DNA sequence: TGTGCCAGCAGCCAAGAATGGGGGGAAGCTTTCTTT. This translates into CASSQEWGEAFF.

The chain is built from TRBV5-5 and TRBJ2-7; 7 bases line up with TRBD2. The CDR3 runs 15 residues. Germline-derived CDR1 and CDR2 are SGHKS and YYEKEE (reference sequence). V shed 0 bases, J shed 4 bases, and the junction held 7 bases outside the gene matches. CDR3 sequence: CASSLDVSGVYEQYF. CDR3 nucleotides: TGTGCCAGCAGCTTGGACGTCAGCGGGGTTTACGAGCAGTACTTC.

The chain uses TRBV6-1 and TRBJ2-4; a weak D match, TRBD2 (6 bases). Trimming pared 3 bases from V and 1 base from J, leaving 16 bases between. CDR1 and CDR2 from the germline V gene are MNHNS and SASEGT. The CDR3 loop spans 17 amino acids. The CDR3 DNA sequence: TGTGCCAGCAGTGACAGGACTATACCCCTCGCCAAAAACATTCAGTACTTC. It yields the protein CASSDRTIPLAKNIQYF.

The CDR3 region is CASSLGQGGQETQYF. CDR3 nucleotides: TGTGCCAGCAGTTTAGGACAGGGTGGGCAAGAGACCCAGTACTTC. The rearrangement links TRBV28 to TRBJ2-5, with 8 bases matching TRBD1. The CDR3 is 15 amino acids. Germline V lookup: CDR1 MDHEN, CDR2 SYDVKM. With 2 bases clipped from V and 2 bases from J, the junction kept 4 bases outside the gene matches.

This chain joins TRBV27 and TRBJ2-5; tentatively, D is TRBD1 (6 bases). Trimming removed 2 bases at V and 5 bases at J, with 15 bases between. The CDR3 is 15 residues long. The V gene's germline CDR1 is MNHEY and CDR2 SMNVEV (reference sequence). This chain's CDR3 is CASSLKWGRWETQYF. DNA of the CDR3: TGTGCCAGCAGTTTAAAGTGGGGGCGGTGGGAGACCCAGTACTTC.

The CDR3 DNA reads as TGTGCCAGCATCGGGGCCCAAGAGACCCAGTACTTC. Its translation is CASIGAQETQYF. The genes are TRBV7-9 and TRBJ2-5; possibly TRBD1 or TRBD2 for D (5 bases each). The length of the CDR3 is 12 residues. Germline V gives CDR1 SEHNR, CDR2 FQNEAQ (reference sequence). V lost 7 bases and J lost 1, with 7 bases in between.

The rearrangement links TRBV29-1 to TRBJ2-1; D ambiguous. CDR3 length: 13 amino acids. V lost 7 bases and J lost 7, with 17 bases in between. Germline lookup yields CDR1 SQVTM and CDR2 ANQGSEA. CDR3 in amino acids: CSAGISWGNEQFF. The CDR3 region has the DNA TGCAGCGCCGGAATTAGTTGGGGAAATGAGCAGTTCTTC.

The V gene is TRBV7-3, the J gene TRBJ2-5; 9 bases line up with TRBD1. The CDR3 is 14 residues long. CDR1 is SGHTA and CDR2 is FQGTGA in the germline V gene. Losses at the gene ends were 5 bases for V and 5 bases for J; bases not matched to a gene: 6. The CDR3 DNA reads as TGTGCCAGCAGCGCCCGACAGGGGGAGGAGACCCAGTACTTC. This encodes CASSARQGEETQYF.

The V and J genes are TRBV5-6 and TRBJ2-7; 8 bases match TRBD1. Germline V gives CDR1 SGHDT, CDR2 YYEEEE. The CDR3 loop spans 17 amino acids. V dropped 4 bases and J dropped 3; count of bases not matched to a gene: 15. The CDR3 DNA reads as TGTGCCAGCAGCCCCGGTTTTAGGGACAGGACTTTCTACGAGCAGTACTTC. Its protein is CASSPGFRDRTFYEQYF.

The CDR3 region has the DNA TGCGCCAGCAGCCAACTTGTGGGGCAAGAGACCCAGTACTTC. Its translation is CASSQLVGQETQYF. The V gene is TRBV4-1, the J gene TRBJ2-5; no clear D. Trimming shortened V by 2 bases and J by 2 bases, and 9 bases separated the two germline ends. The germline gives CDR1 MGHRA, CDR2 YSYEKL. CDR3 size: 14 residues.

This clone was recorded only once. The chain has TRBV18 and TRBJ2-5; tentative D call: TRBD2 (6 bases). Trimming removed 3 bases from V and 5 bases from J, with 13 bases in between. Germline V lookup: CDR1 KGHSH, CDR2 LQKENI. The length of the CDR3 is 14 residues. The CDR3 here is CASSPGGTLETQYF. The DNA of the CDR3 is TGTGCCAGCTCACCTGGCGGGACGCTGGAGACCCAGTACTTC.

The rearrangement uses TRBV2 and TRBJ2-3; D remains unclear. Per the germline V gene, CDR1 is SNHLY and CDR2 is FYNNEI. The V end lost 3 bases, the J end lost 1 base, and 8 bases lay between the germline ends. The CDR3 sequence is 14 residues long. The CDR3 loop is CASSDIRGTDTQYF. In DNA form, the CDR3 reads TGTGCCAGCAGTGATATAAGAGGCACAGATACGCAGTATTTT.

The gene calls are TRBV9 and TRBJ2-7; no firm D call. The CDR3 is 14 amino acids. Trimming cost V 1 base and J 3 bases, with 11 bases left between them. Germline lookup yields CDR1 SGDLS and CDR2 YYNGEE. CDR3 nucleotides: TGTGCCAGCAGCGTACTTGCAGAAAGCTACGAGCAGTACTTC. It is translated as CASSVLAESYEQYF.

This clone was seen only once. This chain links TRBV29-1 with TRBJ2-5; maybe TRBD2 (6 bases). CDR1 is SQVTM and CDR2 is ANQGSEA in the germline V gene. There are 14 residues in the CDR3. With 6 bases removed from V and 2 bases from J, the gap between germline ends came to 16 bases. The DNA of the CDR3 is TGCAGCGTGGGCGTGGGTAGCGGTCAAGAGACCCAGTACTTC. It translates to CSVGVGSGQETQYF. The entire variable domain, with the rest obtained from reference TRBV29-1 and TRBJ2-5, is as follows: SAVISQKPSRDICQRGTSLTIQCQVDSQVTMMFWYRQQPGQSLTLIATANQGSEATYESGFVIDKFPISRPNLTFSTLTVSNMSPEDSSIYLCSVGVGSGQETQYFGPGTRLLVL.

The V call is TRBV30, the J call TRBJ2-7; D is unresolved. Trimming pared 2 bases from V and 1 base from J, leaving 3 bases between. Germline lookup yields CDR1 GTSNPN and CDR2 SVGIG (reference sequence). There are 11 residues in the CDR3. The chain's CDR3 is CAWSSSYEQYF. For the CDR3, the DNA is TGTGCCTGGAGTAGTTCCTACGAGCAGTACTTC.